This TCR beta chain was found in a study of T cells after yellow fever vaccination. Study background: When fractions had low cell numbers, they were prepared with SMART-Seq v4 Ultra Low Input.

Conversion of TCR transcripts into cDNA relied on 5'RACE template switching, which added a universal primer site and UMIs. TCRdb fed the 5' RACE reads into MiXCR, producing one record per CDR3 protein. The sample has 450,000 to 650,000 distinct CDR3 sequences, 21% seen once. The sample holds a few counts of this clonotype. Its antigen remains unidentified. Whole-study findings and limits: Once the booster was given, most primary-vaccination clones reappeared, at approximately 97% for CD4 and 88% for CD8. Peak timing came faster in the weaker secondary response, day 5 versus 15.

Sequencing used PBMCs, obtained roughly 20 days after the first yellow fever vaccination. The clonotype originates from a man between 18 and 29 years old who received the YFV17D yellow fever vaccine.

CDR3 nucleotides: TGTGCCAGCAAACAACGGGGGCCCTCCTACAATGAGCAGTTCTTC. It is translated as CASKQRGPSYNEQFF. This sequence joins TRBV6-1 and TRBJ2-1; D may correspond to TRBD1 or TRBD2 (6 bases each). The CDR3 loop spans 15 amino acids. In germline, CDR1 is MNHNS, CDR2 SASEGT. V was shortened by 7 bases and J by 0 bases, with 13 bases between the two germline ends.